This is a list of T cell receptor beta chains from one sample in a study of response to subunit inactivated influenza vaccine. TCRdb reprocessed the RT-PCR reads with MiXCR, giving one entry per CDR3 protein. The data show around 760,000 distinct CDR3 sequences, with roughly 13% seen just once and less than 7% held by the top ten. Sequencing used PBMCs from blood, obtained roughly 15 days before vaccination. The receptors were sampled from a man aged 50 to 59 who received an inactivated influenza vaccine. Both conserved end residues are part of each CDR3. A D gene is named only where the DNA matches it firmly. Not all rows give a size; the values are once, few, many and, for expanded clones, a class.

>TRBJ2-7|TRBV4-3|.|.
CASSQEGPGLDSYEQYF
TGCGCCAGCAGCCAAGAGGGTCCCGGCTTGGACTCCTACGAGCAGTACTTC
>TRBJ2-5|TRBV5-1|many|.
CASSWDQETQYF
TGCGCCAGCAGCTGGGACCAAGAGACCCAGTACTTC
>TRBJ2-3|TRBV20-1|few|.
CSAVASRSTDTQYF
TGCAGTGCCGTCGCGTCTAGGTCTACAGATACGCAGTATTTT
>TRBJ2-1|TRBV7-9|.|TRBD1
CASSPDRDRGAREFF
TGTGCCAGCAGCCCGGACCGGGACAGGGGGGCCCGGGAGTTCTTC
>TRBJ2-6|TRBV9|.|.
CASSVELMGGFSGANVLTF
TGTGCCAGCAGCGTAGAATTGATGGGGGGATTCTCTGGGGCCAACGTCCTGACTTTC
>TRBJ2-1|TRBV12-3/TRBV12-4|.|.
CASSLTSEQFF
TGTGCCAGCAGTTTAACCAGTGAGCAGTTCTTC
>TRBJ2-5|TRBV24-1|few|.
CATSGDSETQYF
TGTGCCACCAGTGGGGATTCGGAGACCCAGTACTTC
>TRBJ1-6|TRBV5-1|.|.
CASRPSTLNSPLHF
TGCGCCAGCAGGCCCAGTACCTTAAATTCACCCCTCCACTTT
>TRBJ2-1|TRBV6-2/TRBV6-3|.|TRBD2
CASSYSSGRPIHGEQFF
TGTGCCAGCAGTTACTCTTCCGGGAGGCCCATACACGGTGAGCAGTTCTTC
>TRBJ2-3|TRBV9|few|TRBD2
CASSAPLAGGNTDTQYF
TGTGCCAGCAGCGCCCCACTAGCGGGGGGGAACACAGATACGCAGTATTTT
>TRBJ1-6|TRBV20-1|few|TRBD1
CSAGRTGYMDSPLHF
TGCAGTGCCGGGAGGACAGGGTATATGGATTCACCCCTCCACTTT
>TRBJ1-4|TRBV5-1|.|.
CASSSTTGGNEKLFF
TGCGCCAGCAGCTCAACGACAGGCGGGAATGAAAAACTGTTTTTT
>TRBJ2-2|TRBV5-1|many|.
CASSQIGVGTGELFF
TGCGCCAGCAGCCAGATTGGGGTCGGCACCGGGGAGCTGTTTTTT
>TRBJ2-1|TRBV7-9|.|TRBD2
CASSFPGVAGYYNEQFF
TGTGCCAGCAGCTTTCCCGGGGTAGCGGGATACTACAATGAGCAGTTCTTC